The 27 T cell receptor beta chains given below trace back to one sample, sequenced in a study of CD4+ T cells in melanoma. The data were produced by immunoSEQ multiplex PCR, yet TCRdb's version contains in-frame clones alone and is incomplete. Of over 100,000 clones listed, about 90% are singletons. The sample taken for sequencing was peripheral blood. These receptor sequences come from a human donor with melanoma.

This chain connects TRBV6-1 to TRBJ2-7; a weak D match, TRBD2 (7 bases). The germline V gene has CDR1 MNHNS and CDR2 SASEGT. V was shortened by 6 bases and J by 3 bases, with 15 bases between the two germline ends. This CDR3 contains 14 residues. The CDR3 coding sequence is TGTGCCAGCAGCCCCAGGGGAGGGGGCTACGAGCAGTACTTC. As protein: CASSPRGGGYEQYF.

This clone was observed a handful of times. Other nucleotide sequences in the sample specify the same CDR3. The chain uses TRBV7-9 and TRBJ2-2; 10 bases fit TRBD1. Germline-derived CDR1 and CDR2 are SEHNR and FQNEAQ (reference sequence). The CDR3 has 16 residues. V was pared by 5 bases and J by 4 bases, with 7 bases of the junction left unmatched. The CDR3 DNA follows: TGTGCCAGCAGCCTCGGGGACAGGGGTGCCACCGGGGAGCTGTTTTTT. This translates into CASSLGDRGATGELFF.

CDR3 nucleotides: TGTGCCAGTAAAAACGACAGGGGGTATAATCAGCCCCAGCATTTT. Amino acid sequence: CASKNDRGYNQPQHF. V is TRBV19 and J is TRBJ1-5; the match to TRBD1 covers 9 bases. Germline CDR1 LNHDA, CDR2 SQIVND (reference sequence). The V and J ends lost 7 bases and 4 bases, in that order; junction bases with no gene match: 8. The CDR3 sequence is 15 residues long.

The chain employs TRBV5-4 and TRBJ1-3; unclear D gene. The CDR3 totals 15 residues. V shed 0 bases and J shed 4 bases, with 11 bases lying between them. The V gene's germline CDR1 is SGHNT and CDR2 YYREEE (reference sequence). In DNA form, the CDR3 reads TGTGCCAGCAGCTTGGACCTGGGATCGGGAAACACCATATATTTT. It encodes CASSLDLGSGNTIYF. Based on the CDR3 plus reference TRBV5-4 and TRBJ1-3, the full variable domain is ETGVTQSPTHLIKTRGQQVTLRCSSQSGHNTVSWYQQALGQGPQFIFQYYREEENGRGNFPPRFSGLQFPNYSSELNVNALELDDSALYLCASSLDLGSGNTIYFGEGSWLTVV.

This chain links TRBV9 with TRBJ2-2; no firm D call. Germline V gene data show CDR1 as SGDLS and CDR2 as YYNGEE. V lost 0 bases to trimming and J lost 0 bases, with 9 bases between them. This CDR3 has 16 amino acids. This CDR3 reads CASSVGRPSNTGELFF. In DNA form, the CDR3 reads TGTGCCAGCAGCGTAGGTCGTCCCTCGAACACCGGGGAGCTGTTTTTT.

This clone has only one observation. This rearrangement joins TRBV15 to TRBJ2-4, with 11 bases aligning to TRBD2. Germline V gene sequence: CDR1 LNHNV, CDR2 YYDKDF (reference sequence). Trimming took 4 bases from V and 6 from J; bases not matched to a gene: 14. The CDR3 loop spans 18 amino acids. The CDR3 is CATSTKLSGTSGRNIQYF. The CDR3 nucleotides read TGTGCCACCAGCACAAAGCTTAGCGGGACTAGCGGTAGAAACATTCAGTACTTC.

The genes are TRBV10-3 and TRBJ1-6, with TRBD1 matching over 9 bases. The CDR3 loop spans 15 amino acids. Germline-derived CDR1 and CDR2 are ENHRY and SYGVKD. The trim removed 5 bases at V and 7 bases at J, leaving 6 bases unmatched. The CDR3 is CAISRDRGENSPLHF. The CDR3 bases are TGTGCCATCAGTCGCGACAGGGGGGAAAATTCACCCCTCCACTTT.

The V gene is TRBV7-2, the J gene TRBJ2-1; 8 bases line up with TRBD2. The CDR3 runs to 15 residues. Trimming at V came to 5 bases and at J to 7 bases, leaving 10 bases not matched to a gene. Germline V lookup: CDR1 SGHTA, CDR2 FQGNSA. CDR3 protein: CASSGTSILRNEQFF. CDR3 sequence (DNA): TGTGCCAGCAGCGGGACTAGTATTTTAAGGAATGAGCAGTTCTTC.

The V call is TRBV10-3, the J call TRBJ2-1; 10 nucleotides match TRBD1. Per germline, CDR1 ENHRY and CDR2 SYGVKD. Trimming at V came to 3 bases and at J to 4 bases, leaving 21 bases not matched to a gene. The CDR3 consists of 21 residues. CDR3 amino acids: CAISDQPGVDRGLIRYNEQFF. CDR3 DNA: TGTGCCATCAGTGACCAACCTGGGGTCGACAGGGGGCTGATAAGGTACAATGAGCAGTTCTTC.

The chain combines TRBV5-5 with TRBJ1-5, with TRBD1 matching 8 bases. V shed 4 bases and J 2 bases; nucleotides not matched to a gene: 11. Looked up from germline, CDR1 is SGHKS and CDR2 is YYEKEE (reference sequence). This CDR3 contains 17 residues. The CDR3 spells CASSDRTGKGGNQPQHF. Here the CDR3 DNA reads TGTGCCAGCAGCGACCGGACAGGGAAAGGTGGCAATCAGCCCCAGCATTTT. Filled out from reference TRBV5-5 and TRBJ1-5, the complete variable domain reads DAGVTQSPTHLIKTRGQQVTLRCSPISGHKSVSWYQQVLGQGPQFIFQYYEKEERGRGNFPDRFSARQFPNYSSELNVNALLLGDSALYLCASSDRTGKGGNQPQHFGDGTRLSIL.

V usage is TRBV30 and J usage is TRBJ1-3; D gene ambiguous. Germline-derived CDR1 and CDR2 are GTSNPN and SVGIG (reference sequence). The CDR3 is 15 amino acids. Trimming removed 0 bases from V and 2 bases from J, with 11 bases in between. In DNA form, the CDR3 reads TGTGCCTGGAGTGTACTGGGTTTCCCTGGAAACACCATATATTTT. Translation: CAWSVLGFPGNTIYF.

The CDR3 reads CASSPLVEGAGEQYF. The CDR3 DNA sequence: TGTGCCAGCAGCCCCCTCGTGGAGGGGGCGGGCGAGCAGTACTTC. J is TRBJ2-7 and V is TRBV13, with D tentatively TRBD1 (7 bases). The CDR3 spans 15 residues. Trimming left V 5 bases short and J 6 bases short, with 20 bases between. From germline, CDR1 is PRHDT and CDR2 FYEKMQ (reference sequence).

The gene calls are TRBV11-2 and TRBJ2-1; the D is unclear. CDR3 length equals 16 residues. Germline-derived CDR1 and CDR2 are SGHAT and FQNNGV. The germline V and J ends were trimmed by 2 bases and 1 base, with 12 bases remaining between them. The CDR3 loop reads CASSLIGPRSYNEQFF. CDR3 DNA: TGTGCCAGCAGCTTAATCGGGCCTAGATCCTACAATGAGCAGTTCTTC.

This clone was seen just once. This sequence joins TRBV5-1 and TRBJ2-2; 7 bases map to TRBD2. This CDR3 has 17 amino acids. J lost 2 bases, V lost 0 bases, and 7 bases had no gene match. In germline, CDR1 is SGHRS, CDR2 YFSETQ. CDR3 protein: CASSLAGGGGNTGELFF. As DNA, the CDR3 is TGCGCCAGCAGCTTGGCCGGCGGCGGGGGAAACACCGGGGAGCTGTTTTTT.

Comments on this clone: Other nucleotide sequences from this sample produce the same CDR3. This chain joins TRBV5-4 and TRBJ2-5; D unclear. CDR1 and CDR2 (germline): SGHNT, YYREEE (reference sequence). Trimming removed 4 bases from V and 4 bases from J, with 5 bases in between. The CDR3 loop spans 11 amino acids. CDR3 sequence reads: CASSVRETQYF. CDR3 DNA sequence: TGTGCCAGCAGCGTCCGAGAGACCCAGTACTTC. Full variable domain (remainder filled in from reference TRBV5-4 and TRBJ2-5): ETGVTQSPTHLIKTRGQQVTLRCSSQSGHNTVSWYQQALGQGPQFIFQYYREEENGRGNFPPRFSGLQFPNYSSELNVNALELDDSALYLCASSVRETQYFGPGTRLLVL.

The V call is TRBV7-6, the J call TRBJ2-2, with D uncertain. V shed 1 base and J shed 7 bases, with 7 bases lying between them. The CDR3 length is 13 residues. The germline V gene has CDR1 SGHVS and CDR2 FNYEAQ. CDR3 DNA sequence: TGTGCCAGCAGCTTAGTAAGAGGCGGGGAGCTGTTTTTT. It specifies CASSLVRGGELFF.

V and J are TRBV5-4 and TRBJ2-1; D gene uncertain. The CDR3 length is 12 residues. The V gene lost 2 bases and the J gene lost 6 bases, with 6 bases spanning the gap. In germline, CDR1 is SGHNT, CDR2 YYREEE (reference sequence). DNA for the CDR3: TGTGCCAGCAGCTTACCAGGCAATGAGCAGTTCTTC. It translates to CASSLPGNEQFF.

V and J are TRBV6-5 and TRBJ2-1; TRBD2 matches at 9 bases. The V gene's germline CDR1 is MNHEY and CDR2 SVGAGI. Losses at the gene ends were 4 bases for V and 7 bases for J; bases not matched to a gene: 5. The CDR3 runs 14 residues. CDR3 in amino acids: CASSFSGGKNEQFF. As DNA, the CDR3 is TGTGCCAGCAGTTTTAGCGGGGGCAAGAATGAGCAGTTCTTC.

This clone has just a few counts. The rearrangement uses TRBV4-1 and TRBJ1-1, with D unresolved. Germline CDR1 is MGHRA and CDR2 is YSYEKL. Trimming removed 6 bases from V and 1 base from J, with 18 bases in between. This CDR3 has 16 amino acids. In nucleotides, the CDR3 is TGCGCCAGCAGTCATAAGGCAGGACGCTCGAACACTGAAGCTTTCTTT. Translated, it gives CASSHKAGRSNTEAFF.

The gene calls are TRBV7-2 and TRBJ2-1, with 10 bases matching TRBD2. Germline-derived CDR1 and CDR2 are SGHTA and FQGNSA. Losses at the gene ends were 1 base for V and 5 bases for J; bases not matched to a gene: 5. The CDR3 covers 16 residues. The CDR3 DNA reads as TGTGCCAGCAGCTTAGGGCTAGCGGGGGTCAACAATGAGCAGTTCTTC. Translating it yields CASSLGLAGVNNEQFF.

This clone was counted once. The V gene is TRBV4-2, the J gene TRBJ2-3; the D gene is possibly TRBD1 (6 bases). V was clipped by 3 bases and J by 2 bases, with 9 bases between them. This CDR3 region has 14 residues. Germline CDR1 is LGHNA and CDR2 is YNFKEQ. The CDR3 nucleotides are TGTGCCAGCAGCCATACGGGACACACAGATACGCAGTATTTT. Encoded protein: CASSHTGHTDTQYF.

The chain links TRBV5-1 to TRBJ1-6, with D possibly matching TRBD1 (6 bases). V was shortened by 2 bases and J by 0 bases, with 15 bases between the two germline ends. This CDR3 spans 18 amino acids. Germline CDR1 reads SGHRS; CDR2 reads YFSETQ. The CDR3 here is CASSFPTGSSSYNSPLHF. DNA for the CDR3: TGCGCCAGCAGCTTCCCGACAGGATCGAGCTCCTATAATTCACCCCTCCACTTT. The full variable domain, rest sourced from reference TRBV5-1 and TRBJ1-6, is KAGVTQTPRYLIKTRGQQVTLSCSPISGHRSVSWYQQTPGQGLQFLFEYFSETQRNKGNFPGRFSGRQFSNSRSEMNVSTLELGDSALYLCASSFPTGSSSYNSPLHFGNGTRLTVT.

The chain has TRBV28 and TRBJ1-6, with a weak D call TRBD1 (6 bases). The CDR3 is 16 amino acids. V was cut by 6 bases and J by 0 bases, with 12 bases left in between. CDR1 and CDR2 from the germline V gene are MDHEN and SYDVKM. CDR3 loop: CASRSQGSSYNSPLHF. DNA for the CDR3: TGTGCCAGCAGGTCGCAGGGGAGCTCCTATAATTCACCCCTCCACTTT.

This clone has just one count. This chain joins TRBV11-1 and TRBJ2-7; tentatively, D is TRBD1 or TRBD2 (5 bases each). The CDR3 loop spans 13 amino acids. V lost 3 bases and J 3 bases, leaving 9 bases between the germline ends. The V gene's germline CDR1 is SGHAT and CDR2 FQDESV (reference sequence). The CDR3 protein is CASSFTGGYEQYF. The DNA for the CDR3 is TGTGCCAGCAGCTTTACAGGAGGCTACGAGCAGTACTTC.

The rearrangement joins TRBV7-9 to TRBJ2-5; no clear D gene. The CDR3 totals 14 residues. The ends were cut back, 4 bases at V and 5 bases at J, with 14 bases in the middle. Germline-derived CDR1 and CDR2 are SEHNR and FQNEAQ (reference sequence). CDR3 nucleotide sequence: TGTGCCAGCAGCTCATTCATGGCCCTGGAGACCCAGTACTTC. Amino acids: CASSSFMALETQYF.

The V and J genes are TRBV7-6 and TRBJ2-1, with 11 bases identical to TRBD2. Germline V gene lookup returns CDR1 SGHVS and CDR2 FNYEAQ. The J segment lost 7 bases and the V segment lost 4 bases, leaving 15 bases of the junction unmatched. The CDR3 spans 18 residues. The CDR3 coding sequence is TGTGCCAGCAGCTCCACCTCGGGCCTAGCGGGGGGTTGGAATGAGCAGTTCTTC. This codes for CASSSTSGLAGGWNEQFF.

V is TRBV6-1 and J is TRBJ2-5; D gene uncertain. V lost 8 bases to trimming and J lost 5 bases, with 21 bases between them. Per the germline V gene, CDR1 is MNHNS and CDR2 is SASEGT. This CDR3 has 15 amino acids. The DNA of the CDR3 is TGTGCCAGCGGATACGTCCGTCAATACGTGGAGACCCAGTACTTC. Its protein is CASGYVRQYVETQYF.